This passage covers 3 T cell receptor beta chains from one sample sequenced in a study of identical twins. MiXCR, run by TCRdb on the 5' RACE reads, gives a single entry per CDR3 protein. The sample records a few hundred thousand distinct CDR3 sequences, 9% to 10% being singletons. The sample was also linked to a second study, of yellow fever vaccine responses in identical twins.

Sequencing was carried out using PBMCs. These receptors were taken from a woman aged 18-29 years in good health.

V usage is TRBV29-1 and J usage is TRBJ2-7; D is perhaps TRBD1 or TRBD2 (5 bases each). The CDR3 is 11 residues long. CDR1 SQVTM and CDR2 ANQGSEA come from the germline V gene. The ends were cut back, 7 bases at V and 6 bases at J, with 13 bases in the middle. This chain's CDR3 is CSAGSGLEQYF. The CDR3 nucleotides read TGCAGCGCCGGCTCGGGGCTCGAGCAGTACTTC.

This clonotype was counted between two and nine times. The V gene is TRBV30, the J gene TRBJ2-1; D is unclear. This CDR3 is 14 amino acids long. V was cut by 3 bases and J by 2 bases, with 11 bases left in between. Germline V gene sequence: CDR1 GTSNPN, CDR2 SVGIG (reference sequence). The CDR3 sequence is CAWRRDSTYNEQFF. In DNA form, the CDR3 reads TGTGCCTGGAGAAGGGATTCTACCTACAATGAGCAGTTCTTC.

This clonotype showed up many times. The chain has TRBV15 and TRBJ2-2, with 8 bases fitting TRBD1. The germline gives CDR1 LNHNV, CDR2 YYDKDF (reference sequence). Trimming took 4 bases from V and 6 from J; bases not matched to a gene: 7. The length of the CDR3 is 15 residues. Written as DNA, the CDR3 is TGTGCCACCAGCAAACGGACAGGGACGGCCGGGGAGCTGTTTTTT. Encoded protein: CATSKRTGTAGELFF. Together with reference TRBV15 and TRBJ2-2, the CDR3 gives the full variable domain: DAMVIQNPRYQVTQFGKPVTLSCSQTLNHNVMYWYQQKSSQAPKLLFHYYDKDFNNEADTPDNFQSRRPNTSFCFLDIRSPGLGDTAMYLCATSKRTGTAGELFFGEGSRLTVL.